The T cell receptor beta chain described here comes from a study of blood T cell repertoires in COVID-19. In the study overall: Acute-phase and convalescent COVID-19 samples originated in the United States, Italy and Spain. Sources were T cells, B-cell-depleted T cells, or PBMCs; the material itself was cDNA or gDNA.

As handled by the study authors: Amplifying reference gene primers gave estimates of nucleated cell counts. Profiling relied on immunoSEQ multiplex PCR, and the TCRdb table lists in-frame clones only, not all of them. V and J calls and clone size are as listed in that table; D and trimming were resolved from the DNA. This table has 70,000 to 95,000 clones, 84% appearing once. V was pared by 6 bases and J by 0 bases, with 12 bases between. This CDR3 is built from 14 residues. Per the germline V gene, CDR1 is SGHNT and CDR2 is YYREEE (reference sequence). The sequence came from a human donor in a cohort sampled during active COVID-19. The rearrangement uses TRBV5-4 and TRBJ1-2, with D hard to call. The specimen sequenced was peripheral blood. CDR3 nucleotide sequence: TGTGCCAGCACCTCTGTGGAGACTAACTATGGCTACACCTTC. Protein: CASTSVETNYGYTF.